This T cell receptor (beta chain) was obtained from a study of blood T cell repertoires in COVID-19. CDR3 length equals 16 residues. CDR1 SEHNR and CDR2 FQNEAQ come from the germline V gene (reference sequence). Here immunoSEQ multiplex PCR was the method, and the copy in TCRdb shows in-frame clones only, minus some. This sample has 250,000 to 300,000 clones, with around 92% found just once. Comment on this clone: The junction and the germline gene differ at one end; a read error may be behind it.

The receptor comes from a woman aged 55-69 years who had recovered from COVID-19. Sequenced: PBMCs or T cells enriched from blood (not recorded which). The rearrangement uses TRBV7-9 and TRBJ2-7, with TRBD2 as a possible D gene (6 bases). As DNA, the CDR3 is TGTGCCAGCACCTTAACCGTTGGCGGGGCCCTCTACGAGCAGTACTTC. Its translation: CASTLTVGGALYEQYF.